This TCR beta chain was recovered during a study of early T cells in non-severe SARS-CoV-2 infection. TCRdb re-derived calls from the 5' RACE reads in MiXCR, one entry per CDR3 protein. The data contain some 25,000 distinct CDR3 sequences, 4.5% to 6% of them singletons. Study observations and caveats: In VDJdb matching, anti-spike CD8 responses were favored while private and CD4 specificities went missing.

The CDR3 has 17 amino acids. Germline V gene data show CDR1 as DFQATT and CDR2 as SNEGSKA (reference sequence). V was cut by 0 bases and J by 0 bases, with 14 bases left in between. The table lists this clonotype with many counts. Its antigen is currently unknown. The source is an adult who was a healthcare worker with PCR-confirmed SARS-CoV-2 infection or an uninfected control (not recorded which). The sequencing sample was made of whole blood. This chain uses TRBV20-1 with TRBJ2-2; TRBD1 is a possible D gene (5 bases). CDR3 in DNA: TGCAGTGCTAGAGATAGGTCGAAGGGGACGAACACCGGGGAGCTGTTTTTT. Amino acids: CSARDRSKGTNTGELFF.